This TCR beta chain was identified in a study of PD-1 blockade in classical Hodgkin lymphoma. Assay: immunoSEQ multiplex PCR; the TCRdb copy retains only in-frame clones and omits some. The sample records fewer than 50,000 clones, 88% being singletons. As concerns this clone: Its target is not known.

Study-wide findings and caveats: Baseline diversity was lower in partial responders and progressors than complete responders.

All patients experienced relapse after autologous stem cell transplantation, and brentuximab vedotin exposure was variable. Complete response, partial response or progressive disease was each patient's best response. This sample comprised peripheral blood mononuclear cells (PBMCs), obtained at baseline. This receptor was obtained from a human donor with classical Hodgkin lymphoma.

In DNA, the CDR3 is TGCGCCAGCAGCCTCAACAGGGGGCGCGCCACCGGGGAGCTGTTTTTT. It is translated as CASSLNRGRATGELFF. The chain links TRBV5-1 to TRBJ2-2, with 9 bases that match TRBD1. V shed 4 bases and J 4 bases; nucleotides not matched to a gene: 8. Germline V gene lookup returns CDR1 SGHRS and CDR2 YFSETQ. This CDR3 region has 16 residues.